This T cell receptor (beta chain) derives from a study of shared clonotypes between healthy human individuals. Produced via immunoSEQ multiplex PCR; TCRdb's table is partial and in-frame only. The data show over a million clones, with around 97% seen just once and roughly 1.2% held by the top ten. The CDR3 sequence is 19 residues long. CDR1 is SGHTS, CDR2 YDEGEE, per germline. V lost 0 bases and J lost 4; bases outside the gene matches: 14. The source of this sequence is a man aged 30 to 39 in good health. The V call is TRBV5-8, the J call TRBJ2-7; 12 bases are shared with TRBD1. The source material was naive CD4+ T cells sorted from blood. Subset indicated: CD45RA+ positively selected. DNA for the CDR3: TGTGCCAGCAGCTTGGCCGGGACAGGGGGCTCCCGGGTGGGATACGAGCAGTACTTC. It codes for CASSLAGTGGSRVGYEQYF.